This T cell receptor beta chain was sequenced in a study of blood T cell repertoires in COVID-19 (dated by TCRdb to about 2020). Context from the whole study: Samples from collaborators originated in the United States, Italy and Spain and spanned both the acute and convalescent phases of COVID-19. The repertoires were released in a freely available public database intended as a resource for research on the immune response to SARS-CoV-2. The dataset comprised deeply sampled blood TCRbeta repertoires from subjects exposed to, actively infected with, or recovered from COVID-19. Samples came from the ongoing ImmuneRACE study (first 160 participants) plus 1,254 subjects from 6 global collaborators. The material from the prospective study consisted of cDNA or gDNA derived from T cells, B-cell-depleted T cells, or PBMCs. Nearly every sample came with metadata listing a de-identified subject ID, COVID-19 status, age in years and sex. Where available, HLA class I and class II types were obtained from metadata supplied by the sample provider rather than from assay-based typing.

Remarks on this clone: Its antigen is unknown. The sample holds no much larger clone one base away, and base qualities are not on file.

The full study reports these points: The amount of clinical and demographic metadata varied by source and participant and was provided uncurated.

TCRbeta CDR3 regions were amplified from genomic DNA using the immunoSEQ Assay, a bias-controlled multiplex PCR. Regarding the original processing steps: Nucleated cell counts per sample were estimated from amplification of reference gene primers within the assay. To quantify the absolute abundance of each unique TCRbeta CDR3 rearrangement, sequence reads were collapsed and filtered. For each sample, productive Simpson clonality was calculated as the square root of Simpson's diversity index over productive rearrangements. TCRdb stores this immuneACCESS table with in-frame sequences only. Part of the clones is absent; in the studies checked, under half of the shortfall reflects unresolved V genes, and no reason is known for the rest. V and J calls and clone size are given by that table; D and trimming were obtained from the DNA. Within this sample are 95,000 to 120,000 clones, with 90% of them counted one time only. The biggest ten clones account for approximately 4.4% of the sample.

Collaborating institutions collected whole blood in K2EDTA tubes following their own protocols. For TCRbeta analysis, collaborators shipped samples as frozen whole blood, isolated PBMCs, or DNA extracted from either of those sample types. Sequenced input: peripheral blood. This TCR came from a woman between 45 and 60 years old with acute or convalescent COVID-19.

The encoded CDR3 is CASSFFSTEAFF. The sequenced DNA: TGTGCCAGCAGTTTTTTCTCCACTGAAGCTTTCTTT. Here the chain combines TRBV28 and TRBJ1-1; no D segment can be confidently identified. V gives up 3 bases and J gives up 4 bases, and the segment between their germline ends measures 6 bases. The CDR3, cysteine through phenylalanine, is 12 amino acids long. Of the read, only the CDR3 DNA is kept; its 36 bases are in frame from base 1. As encoded in the germline V gene, CDR1 is MDHEN while CDR2 is SYDVKM.